A single count supports the clone carrying this TCR beta chain. The antigen remains undetermined. Sequencing used immunoSEQ multiplex PCR; TCRdb keeps in-frame clones, though not all of them. The sample yields tens of thousands of clones, 84% seen once. The data were obtained in a study of identifying expanded T cells in peripheral blood. Overall study results and limits: Over two and four weeks, about 15 and 18 clones changed, versus around 1.3 between replicates. Two-week clone count variance significantly increased as total template count grew.

No infections or other immune events were documented during collection. This CDR3 contains 15 residues. The V and J ends lost 2 bases and 4 bases respectively, with 13 bases between them. Germline V gene data show CDR1 as SGHRS and CDR2 as YFSETQ. The sequence was collected from a person aged 18 to 75 in good health. The chain uses TRBV5-1 and TRBJ1-3, with D unresolved. Material: blood. CDR3 loop: CASSLGSGTGNTIYF. For the CDR3, the DNA is TGCGCCAGCAGCTTAGGGTCGGGCACGGGAAACACCATATATTTT.